Following are 16 T cell receptor beta chains from one sample sequenced in a study of vaccination and CD4 T cells after COVID-19 (dated by TCRdb to the early 2020s). Their specific antigens are unknown. The treatment or condition label, as the study defines it: roughly ten-day PBMC culture with coronavirus spike peptide pools or control peptides (ViraFEST assay). Library preparation used PCR. The sequencer was an Illumina iSeq 100. At the Johns Hopkins FTIC core, DNA from the cultured CD4+ T cells underwent TCR sequencing with the Oncomine TCR Beta short-read assay. TCRdb trimmed public reads at Q25 via fastp, called clones via MiXCR and kept in-frame beta chains. Identical CDR3 protein sequences are pooled into one entry, listed with their most common genes and DNA. The sample table contains about 19,000 distinct CDR3 sequences; only one count was recorded for roughly three fifths of them. In total, the top ten clones hold roughly a tenth of the sample.

Sequencing input: CD4+ T cells from blood, cultured in vitro. These receptors originate from a human donor who had recovered from COVID-19.

This clonotype has only a few counts. This chain connects TRBV7-2 to TRBJ1-5; no reliable D call. The CDR3 totals 13 residues. V lost 2 bases, J lost 9 bases, and 11 bases lay in between. Germline V gene sequence: CDR1 SGHTA, CDR2 FQGNSA. This CDR3 is CASSLLTLGPQHF. In DNA form, the CDR3 reads TGTGCCAGCAGCTTACTTACTTTAGGGCCCCAGCATTTT.

This clonotype was found a few times. The V gene is TRBV7-9, the J gene TRBJ1-1; 7 nucleotides align to TRBD1. There are 15 residues in the CDR3. Germline lookup yields CDR1 SEHNR and CDR2 FQNEAQ (reference sequence). V lost 7 bases to trimming and J lost 1 base; unmatched junction nucleotides: 9. The CDR3 loop reads CASNRQGRRNTEAFF. The CDR3 DNA reads as TGTGCCAGCAACCGACAGGGAAGACGGAACACTGAAGCTTTCTTT.

CDR3 region: CASRETGGNQPQHF. The CDR3 DNA reads TGTGCCAGCAGAGAGACAGGGGGCAATCAGCCCCAGCATTTT. J is TRBJ1-5 and V is TRBV6-1, with 8 positions matching TRBD1. Per the germline V gene, CDR1 is MNHNS and CDR2 is SASEGT. The junction had 3 bases not matched to a gene; V was cut back by 6 bases and J by 2 bases. The CDR3 is made up of 14 amino acids.

The CDR3 DNA is TGCGCCAGCAGCTTGGTATGGGATCCAGGGGCCAACGTCCTGACTTTC. This codes for CASSLVWDPGANVLTF. The J gene is TRBJ2-6, the V gene TRBV5-1; D uncertain. This CDR3 region has 16 residues. V lost 0 bases and J 4 bases, leaving 11 bases between the germline ends. Germline CDR1 reads SGHRS; CDR2 reads YFSETQ.

The chain employs TRBV28 and TRBJ2-7, with TRBD2 matching 10 bases. With V trimmed by 9 bases and J by 3 bases, 2 bases remained unmatched. CDR1 is MDHEN and CDR2 is SYDVKM in the germline V gene. This CDR3 has 12 amino acids. The DNA for the CDR3 is TGTGCCAGTACTAGCGGGGTCTACGAGCAGTACTTC. Protein: CASTSGVYEQYF.

This clonotype was detected a few times. V is TRBV6-1 and J is TRBJ1-3; TRBD1 matches 7 bases. This CDR3 spans 14 amino acids. Trimming removed 6 bases from V and 2 bases from J; junction bases left unmatched: 4. Looked up from germline, CDR1 is MNHNS and CDR2 is SASEGT. The DNA of the CDR3 is TGTGCCAGCAGCCGGACAGGAGCTGGAAACACCATATATTTT. It translates to CASSRTGAGNTIYF.

The V and J genes are TRBV7-3 and TRBJ2-2, with D perhaps matching TRBD1 (6 bases). Germline V gene sequence: CDR1 SGHTA, CDR2 FQGTGA. The CDR3 spans 14 residues. V lost 5 bases and J lost 2, with 9 bases in between. CDR3 coding DNA: TGTGCCAGCAGCCTTGGGACAAACACCGGGGAGCTGTTTTTT. Protein sequence: CASSLGTNTGELFF.

In this sample, this clonotype turned up a few times. This chain joins TRBV7-2 and TRBJ1-6; 7 bases agree with TRBD1. Germline loops: CDR1 SGHTA, CDR2 FQGNSA. The CDR3 sequence is 14 residues long. J gave up 10 bases and V 1 base, and 4 bases lay outside the gene matches. The CDR3 nucleotides read TGTGCCAGCAGCTTAGGGACAGGCGGCTCACCCCTCCACTTT. Encoded protein: CASSLGTGGSPLHF.

The sample holds a few counts of this clonotype. The chain combines TRBV6-1 with TRBJ1-2; D uncertain. Trimming took 6 bases from V and 8 from J, leaving 16 bases between them. The CDR3 length is 13 residues. The germline V gene encodes CDR1 MNHNS and CDR2 SASEGT. CDR3 residues: CASRLTVRLGYTF. The CDR3 DNA is TGTGCCAGCAGGCTGACGGTTCGTCTGGGCTACACCTTC.

A single count supports this clonotype. The CDR3 region is CASSVRQGRTEAFF. CDR3 nucleotides: TGTGCCAGCAGTGTTCGACAGGGGAGAACTGAAGCTTTCTTT. This chain joins TRBV2 and TRBJ1-1; 8 nucleotides line up with TRBD1. CDR1 and CDR2 from the germline V gene are SNHLY and FYNNEI. The CDR3 covers 14 residues. V lost 4 bases, J lost 5 bases, and 6 bases stayed unmatched.

The rearrangement uses TRBV12-3 or TRBV12-4 and TRBJ1-1; D ambiguous. This CDR3 has 12 amino acids. The V and J ends lost 3 bases and 5 bases respectively, with 7 bases between them. The CDR3 sequence: CASSLFGTEAFF. CDR3 coding DNA: TGTGCCAGCAGTTTGTTTGGGACTGAAGCTTTCTTT.

The chain couples TRBV20-1 to TRBJ2-7; either TRBD1 or TRBD2 may fit D (5 bases each). CDR1 is DFQATT, CDR2 SNEGSKA, per germline (reference sequence). The CDR3 consists of 14 residues. The V and J ends lost 1 base and 3 bases respectively, with 13 bases between them. The CDR3 spells CSARARDGRYEQYF. CDR3 nucleotide sequence: TGCAGTGCTAGAGCCCGGGACGGGCGCTACGAGCAGTACTTC.

The chain carries TRBV7-2 and TRBJ1-1; D remains unclear. The CDR3 length is 14 residues. The V gene lost 3 bases and the J gene lost 3 bases, with 11 bases spanning the gap. Germline values: CDR1 SGHTA, CDR2 FQGNSA. The DNA of the CDR3 is TGTGCCAGCAGCTTTAAGGTATTGGACACTGAAGCTTTCTTT. It specifies CASSFKVLDTEAFF.

V is TRBV6-1 and J is TRBJ2-7; TRBD1 agrees at 8 bases. V lost 0 bases to trimming and J lost 2 bases; unmatched junction nucleotides: 3. Germline V CDR1 and CDR2: MNHNS, SASEGT. The CDR3 covers 15 residues. The CDR3 nucleotides are TGTGCCAGCAGTGAAGCCCGGACAGGGCCCTACGAGCAGTACTTC. Amino acids: CASSEARTGPYEQYF.

The genes are TRBV20-1 and TRBJ2-1, with a weak D call TRBD2 (6 bases). Per germline, CDR1 DFQATT and CDR2 SNEGSKA (reference sequence). The CDR3 consists of 14 residues. Trimming left V 1 base short and J 5 bases short, with 12 bases between. The DNA for the CDR3 is TGCAGTGCTAGAGGCGGGGCTGAGCACAATGAGCAGTTCTTC. Its translation: CSARGGAEHNEQFF.

The chain links TRBV5-6 to TRBJ2-3; D is possibly TRBD1 or TRBD2 (5 bases each). Per the germline V gene, CDR1 is SGHDT and CDR2 is YYEEEE. The CDR3 totals 14 residues. V lost 4 bases, J lost 6 bases, and 15 bases lay in between. The CDR3 nucleotides are TGTGCCAGCAGCACCGGGGCAAAGTACGATACGCAGTATTTT. Its translation is CASSTGAKYDTQYF.